The 24 T cell receptor beta chains reported below all come from one sample, sequenced in a study of lymphopenia after photon versus proton radiotherapy. Measured with immunoSEQ multiplex PCR; TCRdb has only the in-frame clones, and not every one. Among tens of thousands of clones listed, 84% were seen once. The sample here was peripheral blood, taken from a patient treated with proton-based radiotherapy. These receptors all come from a woman aged 70 to 79 with pancreatic cancer.

This chain links TRBV5-6 with TRBJ2-5, with 9 bases aligning to TRBD1. The junction had 2 bases not matched to a gene; V was cut back by 4 bases and J by 4 bases. Germline V CDR1 and CDR2: SGHDT, YYEEEE. The length of the CDR3 is 13 residues. The CDR3 loop is CASSRGQGETQYF. The CDR3, as DNA: TGTGCCAGCAGCCGGGGACAGGGAGAGACCCAGTACTTC.

The chain has TRBV28 and TRBJ2-7; 7 nucleotides agree with TRBD2. V gave up 2 bases and J gave up 4 bases; unmatched junction bases: 5. Germline V gene data show CDR1 as MDHEN and CDR2 as SYDVKM. The CDR3 has 14 residues. DNA for the CDR3: TGTGCCAGCAGTTTAGTGGTGGGGGGGTACGAGCAGTACTTC. Translated, it gives CASSLVVGGYEQYF.

The V and J genes are TRBV11-3 and TRBJ2-7; perhaps TRBD1 as D (6 bases). Trimming removed 3 bases at V and 6 bases at J, with 9 bases between. The germline V gene encodes CDR1 SGHNT and CDR2 YENEEA. The CDR3 extends over 12 amino acids. CDR3 sequence: CASSLGAPEQYF. Written as DNA, the CDR3 is TGTGCCAGCAGCTTGGGGGCGCCCGAGCAGTACTTC.

Remarks on this clone: Different DNA sequences within this sample yield the same CDR3. The chain is built from TRBV6-5 and TRBJ1-1; D gene ambiguous. Germline V lookup: CDR1 MNHEY, CDR2 SVGAGI. This CDR3 contains 15 residues. The germline V and J ends were trimmed by 0 bases and 0 bases, with 8 bases remaining between them. The CDR3 DNA reads as TGTGCCAGCAGTTACTCGGGTCTCTTGAACACTGAAGCTTTCTTT. This sequence encodes CASSYSGLLNTEAFF.

The chain combines TRBV6-1 with TRBJ2-2; 7 bases map to TRBD1. Germline loops: CDR1 MNHNS, CDR2 SASEGT. J lost 2 bases, V lost 8 bases, and 5 bases had no gene match. This CDR3 has 14 residues. Here the CDR3 DNA reads TGTGCCAGCCGACGACAGGGAAACACCGGGGAGCTGTTTTTT. It encodes CASRRQGNTGELFF.

The chain joins TRBV27 to TRBJ2-5; 7 positions match TRBD2. This CDR3 contains 16 residues. V was clipped by 0 bases and J by 5 bases; unmatched bases: 9. Germline V gives CDR1 MNHEY, CDR2 SMNVEV (reference sequence). The CDR3 DNA follows: TGTGCCAGCAGTTTATCCGGCGGGAGTGGGTGGGAGACCCAGTACTTC. Translated, it gives CASSLSGGSGWETQYF.

The gene calls are TRBV27 and TRBJ2-1; 12 nucleotides align to TRBD2. V lost 5 bases and J lost 5; bases outside the gene matches: 7. The V gene's germline CDR1 is MNHEY and CDR2 SMNVEV (reference sequence). The CDR3 covers 16 residues. The CDR3 DNA follows: TGTGCCAGCAGTAGGACTAGCGGGGCTAATGACAATGAGCAGTTCTTC. Encoded protein: CASSRTSGANDNEQFF.

This clone appeared once. This sequence joins TRBV7-2 and TRBJ1-4; D not resolved. The CDR3 runs to 15 residues. V was pared by 1 base and J by 7 bases, with 13 bases between. Per the germline V gene, CDR1 is SGHTA and CDR2 is FQGNSA. The CDR3 is CASSLGGGNSEKLFF. The CDR3 coding sequence is TGTGCCAGCAGCTTAGGTGGCGGAAATAGTGAAAAACTGTTTTTT.

The CDR3 nucleotides are TGTGCCAGCAGCGCTGAATGGGACAGGCCGAACTCCTACGAGCAGTACTTC. Its translation: CASSAEWDRPNSYEQYF. The V and J genes are TRBV11-2 and TRBJ2-7, with 8 bases lining up with TRBD1. The germline V gene encodes CDR1 SGHAT and CDR2 FQNNGV. V shed 5 bases, J shed 0 bases, and the junction held 12 bases outside the gene matches. This CDR3 comprises 17 residues.

CDR3 in amino acids: CASSKEWRHGYTF. The CDR3 bases are TGTGCCTCCAGCAAAGAATGGAGGCATGGCTACACCTTC. This chain joins TRBV6-5 and TRBJ1-2; unclear D gene. CDR1 is MNHEY, CDR2 SVGAGI, per germline. The CDR3 spans 13 residues. Between the trimmed V and J ends, which lost 11 bases and 6 bases, there was a span of 19 bases.

The gene calls are TRBV5-4 and TRBJ2-2; 9 positions match TRBD2. Germline loops: CDR1 SGHNT, CDR2 YYREEE (reference sequence). The CDR3 consists of 15 residues. The V segment lost 0 bases and the J segment 3 bases; nucleotides outside the gene matches: 0. Here the CDR3 reads CASSLGLADTGELFF. As DNA, the CDR3 is TGTGCCAGCAGCTTGGGACTAGCGGACACCGGGGAGCTGTTTTTT. Combining the CDR3 with reference TRBV5-4 and TRBJ2-2 gives the whole variable domain ETGVTQSPTHLIKTRGQQVTLRCSSQSGHNTVSWYQQALGQGPQFIFQYYREEENGRGNFPPRFSGLQFPNYSSELNVNALELDDSALYLCASSLGLADTGELFFGEGSRLTVL.

The CDR3 DNA reads as TGTGCCAGCAGGCGACTAGCGAACGCCTACAATGAGCAGTTCTTC. As protein: CASRRLANAYNEQFF. The rearrangement uses TRBV27 and TRBJ2-1, with TRBD2 matching over 8 bases. Germline V lookup: CDR1 MNHEY, CDR2 SMNVEV (reference sequence). With 6 bases clipped from V and 2 bases from J, the junction kept 6 bases outside the gene matches. This CDR3 region has 15 residues.

This chain links TRBV6-5 with TRBJ1-6; D is unclear. V was shortened by 2 bases and J by 5 bases, with 4 bases between the two germline ends. The germline V gene encodes CDR1 MNHEY and CDR2 SVGAGI. The length of the CDR3 is 13 residues. Here the CDR3 DNA reads TGTGCCAGCAGTTACGAGGATAATTCACCCCTCCACTTT. Amino acid sequence: CASSYEDNSPLHF.

J is TRBJ1-5 and V is TRBV15, with 8 bases that match TRBD1. The CDR3 is made up of 15 amino acids. V gave up 6 bases and J gave up 0 bases; unmatched junction bases: 4. CDR1 is LNHNV, CDR2 YYDKDF, per germline (reference sequence). CDR3 sequence: CATRAGGYSNQPQHF. CDR3 DNA sequence: TGTGCCACCAGGGCAGGGGGCTATAGCAATCAGCCCCAGCATTTT.

This sequence joins TRBV6-5 and TRBJ1-2, with TRBD1 matching over 9 bases. V was clipped by 6 bases and J by 4 bases; unmatched bases: 3. CDR1 and CDR2 (germline): MNHEY, SVGAGI. The CDR3 length is 13 residues. This CDR3 is CASSETGGYGYTF. In nucleotides, the CDR3 is TGTGCCAGCAGCGAGACAGGGGGCTATGGCTACACCTTC.

J is TRBJ2-1 and V is TRBV9; D is perhaps TRBD2 (5 bases). V lost 3 bases and J 2 bases, leaving 9 bases between the germline ends. The CDR3 sequence is 14 residues long. The V gene's germline CDR1 is SGDLS and CDR2 YYNGEE. The CDR3 loop is CASSGPGAYNEQFF. In DNA form, the CDR3 reads TGTGCCAGCAGCGGCCCCGGGGCCTACAATGAGCAGTTCTTC.

The V and J genes are TRBV2 and TRBJ1-5; D might be TRBD1 (6 bases). Looked up from germline, CDR1 is SNHLY and CDR2 is FYNNEI. The V gene lost 4 bases and the J gene lost 6 bases, with 13 bases spanning the gap. This CDR3 spans 14 amino acids. The CDR3: CASSAFRGSQPQHF. The DNA of the CDR3 is TGTGCCAGCAGTGCATTCAGGGGTAGTCAGCCCCAGCATTTT.

This sequence joins TRBV7-2 and TRBJ2-5, with D possibly being TRBD1 (6 bases). The V end was cut by 1 base, the J end by 4 bases, with 7 bases between. Germline V gene sequence: CDR1 SGHTA, CDR2 FQGNSA. This CDR3 is 13 amino acids long. The CDR3 DNA is TGTGCCAGCAGCTTAGAAGGGGGAGAGACCCAGTACTTC. This sequence encodes CASSLEGGETQYF.

The gene calls are TRBV4-3 and TRBJ2-1; D may correspond to TRBD1 or TRBD2 (6 bases each). The CDR3 totals 15 residues. Germline loops: CDR1 LGHNA, CDR2 YSLEER. Trimming removed 4 bases at V and 7 bases at J, with 17 bases between. CDR3 amino acids: CASSPRGPGRNEQFF. The CDR3 DNA is TGCGCCAGCAGCCCCCGGGGGCCTGGGAGAAATGAGCAGTTCTTC.

V is TRBV9 and J is TRBJ2-7; 14 nucleotides agree with TRBD2. The CDR3 has 16 residues. From germline, CDR1 is SGDLS and CDR2 YYNGEE. With V trimmed by 3 bases and J by 4 bases, 6 bases remained unmatched. The CDR3 loop reads CASSETSGRAMYEQYF. The CDR3, as DNA: TGTGCCAGCAGCGAGACTAGCGGGAGGGCCATGTACGAGCAGTACTTC.

The chain combines TRBV4-1 with TRBJ2-1; 12 positions match TRBD2. CDR3 length equals 18 residues. The germline V gene encodes CDR1 MGHRA and CDR2 YSYEKL. J gave up 0 bases and V 2 bases, and 5 bases lay outside the gene matches. This CDR3 is CASSQSLAGGSSYNEQFF. CDR3 sequence (DNA): TGCGCCAGCAGCCAAAGTCTAGCGGGAGGGAGCTCCTACAATGAGCAGTTCTTC.

This clone has only one observation. CDR3 sequence: CASSLPGRGTDTQYF. For the CDR3, the DNA is TGTGCCAGCAGCCTACCGGGGCGAGGCACAGATACGCAGTATTTT. V usage is TRBV7-2 and J usage is TRBJ2-3; D may match TRBD1 or TRBD2 (5 bases each). The CDR3 covers 15 residues. The germline V gene has CDR1 SGHTA and CDR2 FQGNSA. Trimming stripped 5 bases from V and 1 base from J, with 13 bases between.

This chain joins TRBV29-1 and TRBJ2-1; either TRBD1 or TRBD2 may fit D (5 bases each). The V end was cut by 4 bases, the J end by 12 bases, with 13 bases between. Germline-derived CDR1 and CDR2 are SQVTM and ANQGSEA. The length of the CDR3 is 11 residues. This CDR3 reads CSVVEPRGQFF. CDR3 bases: TGCAGCGTTGTTGAGCCGAGGGGGCAGTTCTTC.

The rearrangement uses TRBV18 and TRBJ2-3; D is unresolved. Germline assignment: CDR1 KGHSH and CDR2 LQKENI. With 5 bases removed from V and 1 base from J, the gap between germline ends came to 16 bases. The CDR3 is made up of 16 amino acids. The CDR3 DNA sequence: TGTGCCAGCTCATTCCTTATGGCGGCAGGCACAGATACGCAGTATTTT. Translating gives CASSFLMAAGTDTQYF. The entire variable domain, with the rest obtained from reference TRBV18 and TRBJ2-3, is as follows: NAGVMQNPRHLVRRRGQEARLRCSPMKGHSHVYWYRQLPEEGLKFMVYLQKENIIDESGMPKERFSAEFPKEGPSILRIQQVVRGDSAAYFCASSFLMAAGTDTQYFGPGTRLTVL.